This T cell receptor (beta chain) comes out of a study of CD8+CD57+ T cells in acquired aplastic anemia. For the study at large: CD4+ and CD8+ cells, once sorted, gave DNA averaging approximately 3.3 ug. Study-wide results and limits: The CD8+ Simpson's diversity of patients and controls was not significantly different. Patients and controls turned out to have 25 to 30 CD8+ CDR3 sequences in common.

Patients chosen for sequencing had shown CD8+CD57+ cell expansion by flow cytometry. Patients uniformly had severe acquired aplastic anemia. Turning to this clonotype: Its antigen is not known.

Profiling that covered TCR beta VDJ and CDR3 relied on genomic DNA as its template. From the reads, TCRdb called clonotypes with MiXCR, one entry per CDR3 protein. Among 150,000 to 180,000 distinct CDR3 sequences listed, approximately 52% were seen once. The CDR3 consists of 13 residues. V lost 1 base and J lost 7, with 8 bases in between. Germline CDR1 is LNHNV and CDR2 is YYDKDF (reference sequence). This clonotype was obtained from a human donor with aplastic anemia. The specimen sequenced was sorted CD4+, CD8+, or CD8+CD57+ T cells (not recorded which) from PBMCs. The chain employs TRBV15 and TRBJ1-3; unclear D gene. The CDR3 spells CATSRAQLNTIYF. CDR3 sequence (DNA): TGTGCCACCAGCAGAGCACAGCTGAACACCATATATTTT.